The present TCR beta chain was sequenced within a study of siplizumab effects on memory and regulatory T cells. Findings and caveats of the study: Proliferating Tregs' suppressive function in siplizumab cultures went unconfirmed. The study found naive T cells seemingly more diverse than memory cells and seemingly major alloresponse contributors. Roughly 75-95% of proliferating CD4+ or CD8+ clones lacked an assignable naive or memory phenotype.

This CDR3 is 15 amino acids long. Germline CDR1 reads SGHTA; CDR2 reads FQGNSA. With 7 bases clipped from V and 4 bases from J, the junction kept 11 bases outside the gene matches. Sequencing was performed with immunoSEQ multiplex PCR; in TCRdb, only in-frame clones are kept and a portion is missing. The sample lists some 100,000 clones, around 94% seen once, with under 0.65% in the top ten. Remarks on this clone: What it binds is unknown.

The chain carries TRBV7-2 and TRBJ2-7, with TRBD1 matching over 9 bases. This clonotype was sampled from a human donor in good health. Sequencing was performed on Tregs sorted from blood. The CDR3 reads CASNKGTGRFYEQYF. CDR3 nucleotides: TGTGCCAGCAACAAGGGGACAGGGAGGTTTTACGAGCAGTACTTC. The variable domain in full, completed from reference TRBV7-2 and TRBJ2-7, reads GAGVSQSPSNKVTEKGKDVELRCDPISGHTALYWYRQSLGQGLEFLIYFQGNSAPDKSGLPSDRFSAERTGGSVSTLTIQRTQQEDSAVYLCASNKGTGRFYEQYFGPGTRLTVT.